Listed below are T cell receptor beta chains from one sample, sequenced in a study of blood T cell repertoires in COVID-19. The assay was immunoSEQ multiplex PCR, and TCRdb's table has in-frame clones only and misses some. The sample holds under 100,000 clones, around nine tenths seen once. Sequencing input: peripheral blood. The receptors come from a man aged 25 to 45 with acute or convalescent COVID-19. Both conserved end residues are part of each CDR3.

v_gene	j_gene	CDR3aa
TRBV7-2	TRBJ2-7	CASSLSYEQYF
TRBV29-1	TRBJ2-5	CSVARRLETQYF
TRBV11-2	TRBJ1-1	CASSYGTGGTEAFF
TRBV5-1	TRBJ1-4	CASSLGAQVTNEKLFF
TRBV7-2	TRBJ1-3	CASSPNGAGNTIYF
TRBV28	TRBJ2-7	CASSFHGLRTTAYEQYF
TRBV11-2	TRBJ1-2	CASSPTRPGRDYGYTF
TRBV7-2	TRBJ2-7	CASSLMGQGSYEQYF
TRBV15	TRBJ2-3	CATSSSGSITDTQYF
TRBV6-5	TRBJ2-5	CASSPQGGRETQYF
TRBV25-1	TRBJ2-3	CASRGGWADTDTQYF
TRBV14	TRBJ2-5	CASSPQGHIQETQYF
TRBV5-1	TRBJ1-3	CASSLGGPGSRNSGNTIYF
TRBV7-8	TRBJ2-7	CASSPGTSAYEQYF
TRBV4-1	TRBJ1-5	CASSEAPGQPQHF
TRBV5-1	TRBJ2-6	CASSLDAHGTISSGANVLTF